This TCR beta chain was captured by sequencing in a study of cytomegalovirus exposure and HLA in healthy donors. Overall study: About 82 million unique TCRs from HLA-typed donors were held in an early release of data.

The PCR employed 60 Vbeta primers together with 13 Jbeta primers. Measured with immunoSEQ multiplex PCR; TCRdb has only the in-frame clones, and not every one. The sample yields about 160,000 clones, approximately 88% seen once. There are 16 residues in the CDR3. CDR1 and CDR2 (germline): SNHLY, FYNNEI. Trimming took 2 bases from V and 6 from J; bases not matched to a gene: 6. The specimen sequenced was PBMCs. J is TRBJ2-2 and V is TRBV2; the match to TRBD1 covers 10 bases. The clonotype was recovered from a woman aged 25 to 39 in good health and CMV-seronegative. CDR3 coding DNA: TGTGCCAGCAGTGAAAGACAGGGGGCGTTTGCCGGGGAGCTGTTTTTT. Translation: CASSERQGAFAGELFF.